Listed below are T cell receptor beta chains from one sample, sequenced in a study of shared clonotypes between healthy human individuals. TCRdb's table, derived via immunoSEQ multiplex PCR, lists solely in-frame clones and lacks some. The sample shows about 680,000 clones, 73% of them seen only once. The sequencing input was memory CD4+ T cells sorted from blood. These receptors came from a woman aged 25 to 39 in good health. The CDR3 runs from the conserved cysteine through the conserved F or W. The D gene is left open where the match is weak. The size of a clone is reported for some rows only, either as once, few or many, or as a class for expanded clones.

CDR3aa	CDR3nt	v_gene	d_gene	abundance	j_gene
CASSSTGFGGWEKLFF	TGTGCCAGCAGTTCGACAGGTTTCGGGGGATGGGAAAAACTGTTTTTT	TRBV2	-	few	TRBJ1-4
CASSPIGGASGNTIYF	TGTGCCAGCAGTCCGATCGGGGGGGCCTCTGGAAACACCATATATTTT	TRBV2	-	-	TRBJ1-3
CASSLIGTNTDTQYF	TGCGCCAGCAGCTTGATAGGGACGAACACAGATACGCAGTATTTT	TRBV5-1	-	-	TRBJ2-3
CASSVTRGGETQYF	TGTGCCAGCAGCGTGACCCGAGGAGGGGAGACCCAGTACTTC	TRBV9	-	-	TRBJ2-5
CASRQRDGRVNQYF	TGTGCCAGCAGACAGAGGGACGGGAGGGTGAACCAGTACTTC	TRBV21-1	-	-	TRBJ2-7
CASSRTVNEKLFF	TGCGCCAGCAGTCGGACGGTAAATGAAAAACTGTTTTTT	TRBV10-1	-	-	TRBJ1-4
CASSLVGGDTEAFF	TGTGCCAGCAGCTTAGTGGGGGGGGACACTGAAGCTTTCTTT	TRBV7-2	-	-	TRBJ1-1
CASSAERLAANEQFF	TGCGCCAGCAGCGCGGAAAGACTAGCGGCCAATGAGCAGTTCTTC	TRBV5-1	TRBD2	-	TRBJ2-1
CASSDRTVFGANVLTF	TGTGCCAGCAGTGACCGGACAGTATTCGGGGCCAACGTCCTGACTTTC	TRBV28	-	-	TRBJ2-6
CASSSMSGEKLFF	TGTGCCAGCAGTTCCATGAGTGGAGAAAAACTGTTTTTT	TRBV28	-	-	TRBJ1-4
CASGNRANVLTF	TGTGCCAGCGGGAACAGGGCCAACGTCCTGACTTTC	TRBV27	-	-	TRBJ2-6
CSGSPGRGQGLAFF	TGCAGCGGATCCCCCGGGAGGGGACAGGGTTTAGCTTTCTTT	TRBV29-1	TRBD1	once	TRBJ1-1
CASSVLSGRLTGELFF	TGTGCCAGCAGTGTACTTAGCGGGAGGTTAACCGGGGAGCTGTTTTTT	TRBV2	TRBD2	-	TRBJ2-2
CSVARGTEAFF	TGCAGCGTTGCCAGGGGCACTGAAGCTTTCTTT	TRBV29-1	-	-	TRBJ1-1
CASSRDSERRLPQHF	TGTGCCAGCAGCCGCGACAGTGAAAGGCGTCTGCCCCAGCATTTT	TRBV4-2	-	-	TRBJ1-5
CASSWGLLSNQPQHF	TGTGCCAGCAGCTGGGGACTTCTTAGCAATCAGCCCCAGCATTTT	TRBV7-2	-	-	TRBJ1-5
CAISVAGEGDTQYF	TGTGCCATCTCGGTCGCGGGAGAAGGAGATACGCAGTATTTT	TRBV10-3	TRBD2	-	TRBJ2-3
CATRTATYEQYF	TGTGCCACTCGGACAGCCACCTACGAGCAGTACTTC	TRBV28	-	-	TRBJ2-7
CASSRQADYEQYF	TGTGCCAGTAGTAGGCAGGCTGACTACGAGCAGTACTTC	TRBV19	-	-	TRBJ2-7
CASSLDLGVVYEQYF	TGCGCCAGCAGCTTGGATCTGGGGGTCGTCTACGAGCAGTACTTC	TRBV5-1	-	-	TRBJ2-7
CASSPPQGPRLAKETQYF	TGTGCCAGCAGTCCTCCCCAGGGACCAAGACTAGCGAAAGAGACCCAGTACTTC	TRBV28	TRBD2	-	TRBJ2-5
CSVEGSSYEQYF	TGCAGCGTTGAAGGGAGCTCCTACGAGCAGTACTTC	TRBV29-1	-	once	TRBJ2-7
CASRTYNEQFF	TGTGCCAGCCGGACCTACAATGAGCAGTTCTTC	TRBV2	-	-	TRBJ2-1
CASSLRGTANEQYF	TGTGCCAGCAGCTTAAGAGGGACAGCAAACGAGCAGTACTTC	TRBV11-1	TRBD1	-	TRBJ2-7
CATQDRSGRQPQHF	TGTGCCACCCAAGACAGGTCGGGACGGCAGCCCCAGCATTTT	TRBV28	-	-	TRBJ1-5
CASGTSGTNEQFF	TGTGCCAGCGGGACTAGCGGGACCAATGAGCAGTTCTTC	TRBV19	TRBD2	-	TRBJ2-1
CASSEAAPASTTQYF	TGTGCCAGCAGTGAAGCCGCACCGGCGTCGACGACCCAGTACTTC	TRBV2	-	-	TRBJ2-5
CASSQSGSSYNEQFF	TGTGCCAGCAGCCAAAGCGGAAGCTCCTACAATGAGCAGTTCTTC	TRBV2	-	few	TRBJ2-1
CASSPPGGRFTGELFF	TGTGCCAGCAGTCCCCCAGGGGGCAGGTTCACCGGGGAGCTGTTTTTT	TRBV28	TRBD1	few	TRBJ2-2
CASSSRKVNVNEQFF	TGTGCCAGCAGTTCCCGGAAGGTCAATGTCAATGAGCAGTTCTTC	TRBV27	-	-	TRBJ2-1
CASSLVRLAEGGTQYF	TGTGCCAGCAGCTTAGTAAGGTTAGCAGAAGGCGGGACCCAGTACTTC	TRBV7-2	-	-	TRBJ2-5
CASSPGQGLGYGYTF	TGTGCCAGCTCACCTGGACAGGGTTTAGGATATGGCTACACCTTC	TRBV18	TRBD1	-	TRBJ1-2
CASSESWDQPQHF	TGCGCCAGCAGTGAGTCGTGGGATCAGCCCCAGCATTTT	TRBV10-1	-	-	TRBJ1-5
CAWNKRALYEQYF	TGTGCCTGGAACAAGCGGGCCCTCTACGAGCAGTACTTC	TRBV30	-	-	TRBJ2-7
CSVAGTREQYF	TGCAGTGTTGCCGGGACTCGAGAGCAGTACTTC	TRBV20-1	-	-	TRBJ2-7
CASSPRQANTEAFF	TGCGCCAGCAGCCCCCGACAAGCGAACACTGAAGCTTTCTTT	TRBV5-1	-	-	TRBJ1-1
CASSYRVDTEAFF	TGTGCCAGCAGCTACAGGGTTGATACTGAAGCTTTCTTT	TRBV7-2	-	-	TRBJ1-1
CAISDQTSGRSTRYEQYF	TGTGCCATCAGTGATCAGACTAGCGGGAGATCAACAAGGTACGAGCAGTACTTC	TRBV10-3	TRBD2	-	TRBJ2-7
CASSVRSVSGNTIYF	TGTGCCAGTTCAGTTAGGAGCGTCTCAGGAAACACCATATATTTT	TRBV28	-	few	TRBJ1-3
CASSHQLNTEAFF	TGTGCCAGTAGTCATCAGTTAAACACTGAAGCTTTCTTT	TRBV19	-	once	TRBJ1-1
CASSFSPLGASNQPQHF	TGTGCCAGCAGTTTCTCTCCGCTCGGGGCGAGCAATCAGCCCCAGCATTTT	TRBV28	-	few	TRBJ1-5
CSVRRQGGNEQFF	TGCAGCGTTAGAAGGCAGGGGGGCAATGAGCAGTTCTTC	TRBV29-1	-	-	TRBJ2-1
CASSATHSGELFF	TGTGCCAGCAGCGCTACTCACTCCGGGGAGCTGTTTTTT	TRBV11-3	-	-	TRBJ2-2
CASSLLTGVQETQYF	TGTGCCAGCAGCCTCTTGACAGGGGTCCAAGAGACCCAGTACTTC	TRBV14	TRBD1	-	TRBJ2-5